This T cell receptor beta chain was identified during a study of OX40 agonist ivuxolimab in advanced cancers. Study-wide context: A diagnosis of hepatocellular carcinoma, melanoma, renal cell or head and neck cancer was present in dose-escalation patients. From about 20 to 79 years was the age range, with a mean of about 56 years, and about 83% were male. Broader study findings: Clonal expansion in partial responders at 0.1-3.0 mg/kg ranked among the lowest.

Profiled with immunoSEQ multiplex PCR; TCRdb holds only in-frame clones, not every one. The sample contains approximately 60,000 clones, roughly 84% of which appear only once. With regard to this clone: Antigen unknown.

The sequence was obtained from an adult with an advanced solid tumor such as melanoma, head and neck, liver or kidney cancer. Here the sequenced sample was CD4+ or CD8+ T cells sorted from blood, taken in a trial of the OX40 agonist ivuxolimab.

In DNA, the CDR3 is TGTGCCAGCAAACCGGGACAGGGGTACAATGAGCAGTTCTTC. It is translated as CASKPGQGYNEQFF. The chain combines TRBV7-8 with TRBJ2-1, with TRBD1 matching 10 bases. V shed 7 bases and J 4 bases; nucleotides not matched to a gene: 4. The CDR3 has 14 amino acids. From germline, CDR1 is SGHVS and CDR2 FQNEAQ. The full variable domain, with the rest looked up from reference TRBV7-8 and TRBJ2-1, is GAGVSQSPRYKVAKRGQDVALRCDPISGHVSLFWYQQALGQGPEFLTYFQNEAQLDKSGLPSDRFFAERPEGSVSTLKIQRTQQEDSAVYLCASKPGQGYNEQFFGPGTRLTVL.